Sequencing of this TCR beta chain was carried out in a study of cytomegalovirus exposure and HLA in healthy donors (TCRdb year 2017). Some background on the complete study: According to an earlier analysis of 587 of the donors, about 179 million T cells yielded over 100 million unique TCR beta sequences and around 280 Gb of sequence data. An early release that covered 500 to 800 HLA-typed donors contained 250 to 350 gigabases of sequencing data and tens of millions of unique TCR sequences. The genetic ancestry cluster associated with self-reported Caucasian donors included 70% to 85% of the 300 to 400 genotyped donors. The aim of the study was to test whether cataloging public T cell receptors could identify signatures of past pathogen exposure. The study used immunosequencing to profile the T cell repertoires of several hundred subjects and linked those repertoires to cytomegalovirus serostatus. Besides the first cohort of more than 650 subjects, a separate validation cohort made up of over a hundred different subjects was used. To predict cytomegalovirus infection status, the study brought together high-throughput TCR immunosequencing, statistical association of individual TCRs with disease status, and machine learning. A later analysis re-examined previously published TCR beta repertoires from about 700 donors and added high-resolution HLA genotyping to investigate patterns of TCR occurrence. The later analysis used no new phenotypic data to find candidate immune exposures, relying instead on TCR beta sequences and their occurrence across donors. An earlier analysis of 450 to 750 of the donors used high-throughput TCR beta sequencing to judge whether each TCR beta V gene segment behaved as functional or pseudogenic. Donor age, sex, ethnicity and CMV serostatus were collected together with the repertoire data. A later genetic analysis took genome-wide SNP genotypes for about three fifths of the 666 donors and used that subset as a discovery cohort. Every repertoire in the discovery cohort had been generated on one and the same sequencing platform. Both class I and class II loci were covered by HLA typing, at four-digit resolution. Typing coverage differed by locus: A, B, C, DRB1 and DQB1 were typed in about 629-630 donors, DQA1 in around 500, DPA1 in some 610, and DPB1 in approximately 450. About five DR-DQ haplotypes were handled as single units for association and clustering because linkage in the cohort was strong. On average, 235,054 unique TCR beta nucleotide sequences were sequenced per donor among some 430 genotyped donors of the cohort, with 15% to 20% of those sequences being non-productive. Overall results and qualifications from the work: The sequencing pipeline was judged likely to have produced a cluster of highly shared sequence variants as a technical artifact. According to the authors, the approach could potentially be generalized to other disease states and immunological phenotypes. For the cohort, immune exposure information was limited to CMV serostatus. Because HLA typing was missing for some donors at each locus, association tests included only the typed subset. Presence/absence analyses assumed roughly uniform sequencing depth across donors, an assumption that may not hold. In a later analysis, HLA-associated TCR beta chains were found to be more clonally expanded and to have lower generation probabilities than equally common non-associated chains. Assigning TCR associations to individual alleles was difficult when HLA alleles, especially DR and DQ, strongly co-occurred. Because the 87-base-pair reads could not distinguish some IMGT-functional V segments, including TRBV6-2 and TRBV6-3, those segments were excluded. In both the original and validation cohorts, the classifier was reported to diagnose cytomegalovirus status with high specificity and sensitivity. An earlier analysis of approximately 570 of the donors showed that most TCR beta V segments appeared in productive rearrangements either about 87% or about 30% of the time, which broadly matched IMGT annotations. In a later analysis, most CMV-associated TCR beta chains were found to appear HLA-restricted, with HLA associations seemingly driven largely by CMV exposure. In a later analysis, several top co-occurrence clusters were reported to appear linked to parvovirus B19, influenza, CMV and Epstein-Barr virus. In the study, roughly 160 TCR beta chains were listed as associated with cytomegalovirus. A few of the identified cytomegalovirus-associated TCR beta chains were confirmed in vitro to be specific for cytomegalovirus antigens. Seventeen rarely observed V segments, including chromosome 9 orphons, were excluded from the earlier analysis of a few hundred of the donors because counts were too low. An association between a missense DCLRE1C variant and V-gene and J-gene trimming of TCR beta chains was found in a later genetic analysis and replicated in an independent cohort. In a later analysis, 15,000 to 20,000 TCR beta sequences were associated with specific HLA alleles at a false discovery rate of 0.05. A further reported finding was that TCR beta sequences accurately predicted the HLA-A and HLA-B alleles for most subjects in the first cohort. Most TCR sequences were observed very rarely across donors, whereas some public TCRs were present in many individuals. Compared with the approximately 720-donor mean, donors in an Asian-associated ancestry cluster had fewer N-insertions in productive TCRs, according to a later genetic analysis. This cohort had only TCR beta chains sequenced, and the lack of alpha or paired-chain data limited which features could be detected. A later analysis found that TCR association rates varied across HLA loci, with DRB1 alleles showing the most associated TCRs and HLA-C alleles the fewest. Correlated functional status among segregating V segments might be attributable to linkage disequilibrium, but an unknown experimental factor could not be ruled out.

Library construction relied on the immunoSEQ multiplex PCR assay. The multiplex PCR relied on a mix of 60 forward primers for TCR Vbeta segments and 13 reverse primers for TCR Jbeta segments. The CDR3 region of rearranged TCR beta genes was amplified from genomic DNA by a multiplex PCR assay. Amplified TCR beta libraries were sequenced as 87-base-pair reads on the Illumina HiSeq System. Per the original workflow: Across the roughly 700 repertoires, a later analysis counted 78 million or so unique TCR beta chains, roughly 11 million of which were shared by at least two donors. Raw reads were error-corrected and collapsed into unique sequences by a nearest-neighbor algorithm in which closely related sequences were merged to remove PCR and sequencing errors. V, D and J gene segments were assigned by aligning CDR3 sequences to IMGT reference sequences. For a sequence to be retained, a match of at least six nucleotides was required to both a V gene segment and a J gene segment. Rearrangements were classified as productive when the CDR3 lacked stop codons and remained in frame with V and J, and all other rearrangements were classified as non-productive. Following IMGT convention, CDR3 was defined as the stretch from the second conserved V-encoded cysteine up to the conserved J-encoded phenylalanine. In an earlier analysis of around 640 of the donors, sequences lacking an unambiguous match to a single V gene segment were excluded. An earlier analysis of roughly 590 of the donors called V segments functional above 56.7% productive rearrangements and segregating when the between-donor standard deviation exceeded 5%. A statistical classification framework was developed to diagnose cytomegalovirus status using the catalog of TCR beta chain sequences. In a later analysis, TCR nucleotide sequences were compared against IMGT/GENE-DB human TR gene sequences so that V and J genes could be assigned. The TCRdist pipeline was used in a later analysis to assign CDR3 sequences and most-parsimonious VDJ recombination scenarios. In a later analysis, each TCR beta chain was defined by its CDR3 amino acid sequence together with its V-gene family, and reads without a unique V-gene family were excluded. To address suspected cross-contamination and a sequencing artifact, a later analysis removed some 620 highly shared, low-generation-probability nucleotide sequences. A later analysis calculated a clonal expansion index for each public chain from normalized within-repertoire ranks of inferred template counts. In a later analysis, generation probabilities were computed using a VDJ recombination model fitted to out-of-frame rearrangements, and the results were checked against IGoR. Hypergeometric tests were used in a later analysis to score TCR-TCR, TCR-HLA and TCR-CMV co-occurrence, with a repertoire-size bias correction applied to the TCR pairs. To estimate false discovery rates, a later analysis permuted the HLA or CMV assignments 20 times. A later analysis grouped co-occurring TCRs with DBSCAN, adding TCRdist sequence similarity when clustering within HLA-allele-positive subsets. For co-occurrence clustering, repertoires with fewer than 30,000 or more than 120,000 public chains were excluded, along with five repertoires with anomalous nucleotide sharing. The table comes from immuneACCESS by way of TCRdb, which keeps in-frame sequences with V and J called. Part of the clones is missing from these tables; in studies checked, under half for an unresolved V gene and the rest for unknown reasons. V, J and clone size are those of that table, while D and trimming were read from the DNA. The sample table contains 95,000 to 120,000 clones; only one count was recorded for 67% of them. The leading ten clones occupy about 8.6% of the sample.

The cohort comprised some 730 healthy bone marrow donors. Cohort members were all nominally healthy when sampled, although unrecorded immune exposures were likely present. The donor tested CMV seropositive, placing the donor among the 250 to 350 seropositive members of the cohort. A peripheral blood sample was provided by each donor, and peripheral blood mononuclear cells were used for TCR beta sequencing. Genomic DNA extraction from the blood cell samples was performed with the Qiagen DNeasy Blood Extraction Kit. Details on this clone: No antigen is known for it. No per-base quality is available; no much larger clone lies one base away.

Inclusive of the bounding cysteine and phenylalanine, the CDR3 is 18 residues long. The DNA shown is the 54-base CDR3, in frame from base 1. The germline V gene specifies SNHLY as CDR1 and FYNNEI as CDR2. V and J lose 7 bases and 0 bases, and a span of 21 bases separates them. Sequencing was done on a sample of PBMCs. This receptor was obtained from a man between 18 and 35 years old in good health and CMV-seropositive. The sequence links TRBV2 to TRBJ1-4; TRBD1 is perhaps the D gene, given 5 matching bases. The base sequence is TGTGCCAGCAATCTGGAGGGACCCCACCGTGCAACTAATGAAAAACTGTTTTTT. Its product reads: CASNLEGPHRATNEKLFF.